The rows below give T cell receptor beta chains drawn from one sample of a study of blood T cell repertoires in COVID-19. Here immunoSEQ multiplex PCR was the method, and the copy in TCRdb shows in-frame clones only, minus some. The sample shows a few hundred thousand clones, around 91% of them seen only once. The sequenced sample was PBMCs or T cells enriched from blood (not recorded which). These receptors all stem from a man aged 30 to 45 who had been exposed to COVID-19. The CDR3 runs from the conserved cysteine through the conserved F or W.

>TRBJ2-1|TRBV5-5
CASSLEGRGGYNEQFF
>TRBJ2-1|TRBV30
CAWTVSYNEQFF
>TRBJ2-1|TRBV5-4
CASSSGLADQTYNEQFF
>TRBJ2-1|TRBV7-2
CANKEESSYNEQFF
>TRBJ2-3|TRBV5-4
CASSLKRGQSTDTQYF
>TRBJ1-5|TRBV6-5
CASSSRGENQPQHF
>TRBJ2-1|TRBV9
CASSAQTGRSYNEQFF
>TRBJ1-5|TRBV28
CASSSYQPQHF
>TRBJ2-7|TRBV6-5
CASSLRDRDGEQYF
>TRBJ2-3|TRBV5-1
CASSFAGMKGDTQYF
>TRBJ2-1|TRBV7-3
CASSFSSGGADNEQFF
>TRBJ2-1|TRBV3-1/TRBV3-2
CASSPPLGGSYNEQFF
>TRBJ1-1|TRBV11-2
CASSLVGGRKNTEAFF
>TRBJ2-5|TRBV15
CATSRVLAGDQETQYF
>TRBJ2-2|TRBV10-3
CAITELGGTLFF
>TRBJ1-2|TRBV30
CAWNRQGGGYTF
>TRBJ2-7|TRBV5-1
CASSAHDGGAYEQYF
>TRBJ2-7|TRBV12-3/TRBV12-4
CASSLGQNYEQYF
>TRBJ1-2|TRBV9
CASSVGPTNYGYTF
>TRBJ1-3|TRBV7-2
CASSLREPAVGNTIYF
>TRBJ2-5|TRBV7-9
CASSRSTGDRYQETQYF
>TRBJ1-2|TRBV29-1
CSVQDEDREAGYTF
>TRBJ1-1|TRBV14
CASSQVFWARAGRNTEAFF